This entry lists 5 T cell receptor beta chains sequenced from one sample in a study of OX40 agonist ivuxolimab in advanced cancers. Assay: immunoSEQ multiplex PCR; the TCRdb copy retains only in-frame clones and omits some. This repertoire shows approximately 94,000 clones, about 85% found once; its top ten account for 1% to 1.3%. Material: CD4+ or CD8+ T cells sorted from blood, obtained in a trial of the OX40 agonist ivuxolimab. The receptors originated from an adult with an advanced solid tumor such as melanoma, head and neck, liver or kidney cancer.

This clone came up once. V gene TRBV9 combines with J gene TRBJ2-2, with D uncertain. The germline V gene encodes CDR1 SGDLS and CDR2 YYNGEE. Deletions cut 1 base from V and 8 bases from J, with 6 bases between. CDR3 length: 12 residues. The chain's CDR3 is CASSVRGGELFF. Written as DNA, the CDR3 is TGTGCCAGCAGCGTAAGAGGAGGGGAGCTGTTTTTT.

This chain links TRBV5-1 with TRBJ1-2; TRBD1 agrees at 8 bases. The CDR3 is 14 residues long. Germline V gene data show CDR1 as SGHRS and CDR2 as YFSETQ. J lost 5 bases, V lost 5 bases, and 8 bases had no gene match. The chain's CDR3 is CASRPGGAEYGYTF. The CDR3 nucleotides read TGCGCCAGCAGACCAGGGGGCGCGGAGTATGGCTACACCTTC.

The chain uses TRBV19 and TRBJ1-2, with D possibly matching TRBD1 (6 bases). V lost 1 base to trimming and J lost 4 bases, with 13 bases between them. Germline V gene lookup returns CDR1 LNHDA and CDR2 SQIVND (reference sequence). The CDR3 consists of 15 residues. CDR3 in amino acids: CASSIAVGQGYGYTF. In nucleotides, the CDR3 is TGTGCCAGTAGTATAGCCGTGGGACAAGGCTATGGCTACACCTTC.

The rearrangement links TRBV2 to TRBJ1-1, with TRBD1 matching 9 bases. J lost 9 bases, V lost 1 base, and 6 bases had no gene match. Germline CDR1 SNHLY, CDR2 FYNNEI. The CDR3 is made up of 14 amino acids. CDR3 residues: CASSEGDRETKAFF. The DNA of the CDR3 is TGTGCCAGCAGTGAAGGGGACAGGGAAACTAAAGCTTTCTTT.

The CDR3 DNA reads as TGTGCCAGCAGGGGGACAGGGATGAACACTGAAGCTTTCTTT. This sequence encodes CASRGTGMNTEAFF. The gene calls are TRBV2 and TRBJ1-1, with 9 bases aligning to TRBD1. The CDR3 is 14 amino acids. In germline, CDR1 is SNHLY, CDR2 FYNNEI. The J segment lost 0 bases and the V segment lost 6 bases, leaving 2 bases of the junction unmatched.